This passage covers 5 T cell receptor beta chains from one sample sequenced in a study of T cells in localized non-small cell lung cancer. The data were produced by immunoSEQ multiplex PCR, yet TCRdb's version contains in-frame clones alone and is incomplete. The sample holds approximately 81,000 clones, 88% seen once. Source: peripheral blood, taken before any cancer treatment. The receptor set was obtained from a woman aged 40-69 years with stage I squamous cell lung carcinoma.

This rearrangement joins TRBV11-2 to TRBJ2-5; D tentatively reads TRBD1 or TRBD2 (7 bases each). V lost 4 bases and J lost 5, with 14 bases in between. Germline values: CDR1 SGHAT, CDR2 FQNNGV. The CDR3 has 14 amino acids. CDR3 coding DNA: TGTGCCAGCAGCTCCCAGGGGGGGAGGGAGACCCAGTACTTC. Protein: CASSSQGGRETQYF. Full variable domain (missing parts from reference TRBV11-2 and TRBJ2-5): EAGVAQSPRYKIIEKRQSVAFWCNPISGHATLYWYQQILGQGPKLLIQFQNNGVVDDSQLPKDRFSAERLKGVDSTLKIQPAKLEDSAVYLCASSSQGGRETQYFGPGTRLLVL.

This sequence joins TRBV6-1 and TRBJ2-3; 7 nucleotides line up with TRBD2. Trimming removed 5 bases from V and 3 bases from J; junction bases left unmatched: 8. The CDR3 has 15 residues. CDR1 is MNHNS, CDR2 SASEGT, per germline. The CDR3 DNA reads TGTGCCAGCAGTACCGGGGAGGGAATTACAGATACGCAGTATTTT. Its protein product is CASSTGEGITDTQYF.

The chain has TRBV5-1 and TRBJ1-1; D not resolved. CDR1 SGHRS and CDR2 YFSETQ come from the germline V gene. The CDR3 is 15 amino acids. V dropped 0 bases and J dropped 5 bases, with 14 bases sitting between them. Here the CDR3 reads CASSLAIEVGTEAFF. The CDR3 coding sequence is TGCGCCAGCAGCTTGGCCATAGAGGTCGGAACTGAAGCTTTCTTT.

The V gene is TRBV2, the J gene TRBJ1-5; D unresolved. With 8 bases removed from V and 1 base from J, the gap between germline ends came to 15 bases. The CDR3 extends over 15 amino acids. The V gene's germline CDR1 is SNHLY and CDR2 FYNNEI. The CDR3: CASSREGMSNQPQHF. CDR3 in DNA: TGTGCCAGCTCTAGGGAGGGTATGAGCAATCAGCCCCAGCATTTT.

The V and J genes are TRBV6-5 and TRBJ1-1; D not resolved. V gave up 10 bases and J gave up 8 bases, with 20 bases separating them. This CDR3 is built from 13 residues. From germline, CDR1 is MNHEY and CDR2 SVGAGI. CDR3 region: CATVFPLASEAFF. The CDR3 DNA reads as TGTGCCACAGTCTTCCCTCTCGCTTCGGAAGCTTTCTTT.